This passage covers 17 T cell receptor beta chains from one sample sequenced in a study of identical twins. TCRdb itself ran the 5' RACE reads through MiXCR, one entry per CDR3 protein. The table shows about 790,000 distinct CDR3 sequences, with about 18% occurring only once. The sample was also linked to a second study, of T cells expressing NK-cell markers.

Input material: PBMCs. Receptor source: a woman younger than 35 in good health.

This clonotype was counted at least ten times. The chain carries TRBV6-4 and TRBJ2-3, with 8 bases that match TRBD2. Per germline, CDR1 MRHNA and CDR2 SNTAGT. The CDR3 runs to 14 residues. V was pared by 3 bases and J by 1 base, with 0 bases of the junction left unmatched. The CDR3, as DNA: TGTGCCAGCAGTGAGCGGGGGGGCACAGATACGCAGTATTTT. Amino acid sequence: CASSERGGTDTQYF.

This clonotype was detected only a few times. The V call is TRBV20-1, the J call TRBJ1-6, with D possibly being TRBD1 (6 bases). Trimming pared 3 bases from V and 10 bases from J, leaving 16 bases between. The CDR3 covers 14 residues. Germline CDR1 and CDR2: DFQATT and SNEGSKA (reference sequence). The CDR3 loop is CSASRGEGNSPLHF. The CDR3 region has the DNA TGCAGTGCTAGTAGGGGGGAGGGTAACTCACCCCTCCACTTT.

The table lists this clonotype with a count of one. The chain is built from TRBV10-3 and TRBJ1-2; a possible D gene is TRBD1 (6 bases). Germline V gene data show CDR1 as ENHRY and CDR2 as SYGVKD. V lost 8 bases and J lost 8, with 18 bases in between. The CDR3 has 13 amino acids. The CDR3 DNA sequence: TGTGCCATCCCAGGGGCCCCCGGGGAGGGCTACACCTTC. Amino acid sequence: CAIPGAPGEGYTF.

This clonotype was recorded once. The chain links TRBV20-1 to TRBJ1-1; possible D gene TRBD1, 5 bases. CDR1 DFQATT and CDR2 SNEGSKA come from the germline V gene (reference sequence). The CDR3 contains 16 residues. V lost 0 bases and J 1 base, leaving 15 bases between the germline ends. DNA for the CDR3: TGCAGTGCTAGAGATCGCCAGGGCGGGCAGAACACTGAAGCTTTCTTT. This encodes CSARDRQGGQNTEAFF.

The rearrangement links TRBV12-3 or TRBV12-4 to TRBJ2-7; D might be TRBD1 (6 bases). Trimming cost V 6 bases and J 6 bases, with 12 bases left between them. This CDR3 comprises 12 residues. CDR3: CASRTDSSEQYF. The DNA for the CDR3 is TGTGCCAGCAGGACGGACAGCTCCGAGCAGTACTTC.

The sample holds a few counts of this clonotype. The CDR3 nucleotides read TGTGCCAGCAGCCGGGGCGGTCGAACCTATTCCTACAATGAGCAGTTCTTC. This translates into CASSRGGRTYSYNEQFF. This sequence joins TRBV4-2 and TRBJ2-1; D possibly corresponds to TRBD1 (5 bases). This CDR3 has 17 residues. V was shortened by 4 bases and J by 1 base, with 17 bases between the two germline ends. Germline-derived CDR1 and CDR2 are LGHNA and YNFKEQ.

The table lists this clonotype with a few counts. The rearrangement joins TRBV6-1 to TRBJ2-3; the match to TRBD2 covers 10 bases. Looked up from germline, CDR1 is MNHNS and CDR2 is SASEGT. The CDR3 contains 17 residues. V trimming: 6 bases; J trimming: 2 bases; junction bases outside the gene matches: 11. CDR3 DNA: TGTGCCAGCAGCCGAGTTAAACTAGCGGGGATCACAGATACGCAGTATTTT. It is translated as CASSRVKLAGITDTQYF.

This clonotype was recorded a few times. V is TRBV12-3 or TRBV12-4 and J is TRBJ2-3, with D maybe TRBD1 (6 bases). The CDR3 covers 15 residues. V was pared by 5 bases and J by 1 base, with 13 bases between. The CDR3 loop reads CASSPTGTRTDTQYF. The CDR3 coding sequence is TGTGCCAGCAGTCCTACCGGGACACGCACAGATACGCAGTATTTT.

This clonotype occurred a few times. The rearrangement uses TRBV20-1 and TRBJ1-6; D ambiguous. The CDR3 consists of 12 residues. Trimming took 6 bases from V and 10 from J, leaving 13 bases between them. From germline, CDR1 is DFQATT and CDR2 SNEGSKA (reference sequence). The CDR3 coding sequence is TGCAGTGCCGGCGGTGGGAAATCACCCCTCCACTTT. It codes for CSAGGGKSPLHF.

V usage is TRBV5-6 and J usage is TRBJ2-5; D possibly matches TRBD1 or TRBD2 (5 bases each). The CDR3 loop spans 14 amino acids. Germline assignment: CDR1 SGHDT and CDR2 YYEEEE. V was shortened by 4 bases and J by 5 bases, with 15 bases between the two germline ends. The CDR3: CASSRRQGRETQYF. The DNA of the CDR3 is TGTGCCAGCAGCCGGAGGCAGGGAAGGGAGACCCAGTACTTC. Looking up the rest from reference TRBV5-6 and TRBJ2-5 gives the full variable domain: DAGVTQSPTHLIKTRGQQVTLRCSPKSGHDTVSWYQQALGQGPQFIFQYYEEEERQRGNFPDRFSGHQFPNYSSELNVNALLLGDSALYLCASSRRQGRETQYFGPGTRLLVL.

CDR3 sequence reads: CSARDGRVAHEQYF. The CDR3 coding sequence is TGCAGTGCTAGAGATGGCCGGGTCGCCCACGAGCAGTACTTC. The V and J genes are TRBV20-1 and TRBJ2-7; no definite D call. Looked up from germline, CDR1 is DFQATT and CDR2 is SNEGSKA (reference sequence). The CDR3 extends over 14 amino acids. V was cut by 0 bases and J by 5 bases, with 14 bases left in between.

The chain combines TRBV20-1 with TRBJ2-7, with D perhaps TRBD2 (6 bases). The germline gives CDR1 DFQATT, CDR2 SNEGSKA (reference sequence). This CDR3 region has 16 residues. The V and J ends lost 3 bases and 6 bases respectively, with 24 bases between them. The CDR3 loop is CSASIGGSGTFPEQYF. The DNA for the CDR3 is TGCAGTGCTAGTATAGGAGGTTCGGGGACTTTCCCCGAGCAGTACTTC.

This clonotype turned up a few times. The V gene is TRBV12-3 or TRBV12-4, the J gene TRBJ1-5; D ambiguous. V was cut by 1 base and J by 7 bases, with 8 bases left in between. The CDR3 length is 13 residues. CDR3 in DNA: TGTGCCAGCAGTTTAGGGATGGAGCAGCCCCAGCATTTT. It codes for CASSLGMEQPQHF.

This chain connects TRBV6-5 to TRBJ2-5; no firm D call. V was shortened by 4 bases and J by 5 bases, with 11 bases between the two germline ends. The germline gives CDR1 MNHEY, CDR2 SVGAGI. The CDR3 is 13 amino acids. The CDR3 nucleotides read TGTGCCAGCAGTTTTGAGCTGGGGGAGACCCAGTACTTC. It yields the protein CASSFELGETQYF.

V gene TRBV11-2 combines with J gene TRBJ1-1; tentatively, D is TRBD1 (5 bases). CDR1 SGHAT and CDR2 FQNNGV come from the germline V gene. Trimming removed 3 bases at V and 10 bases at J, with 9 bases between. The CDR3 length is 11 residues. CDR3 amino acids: CASSLVTGAFF. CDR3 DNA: TGTGCCAGCAGCTTGGTCACAGGAGCTTTCTTT.

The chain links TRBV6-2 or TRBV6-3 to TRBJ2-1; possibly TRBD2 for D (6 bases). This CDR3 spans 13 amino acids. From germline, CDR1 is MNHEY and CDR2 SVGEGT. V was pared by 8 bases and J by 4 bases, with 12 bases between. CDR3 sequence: CASRGAPYNEQFF. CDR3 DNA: TGTGCCAGCCGCGGGGCCCCTTACAATGAGCAGTTCTTC.

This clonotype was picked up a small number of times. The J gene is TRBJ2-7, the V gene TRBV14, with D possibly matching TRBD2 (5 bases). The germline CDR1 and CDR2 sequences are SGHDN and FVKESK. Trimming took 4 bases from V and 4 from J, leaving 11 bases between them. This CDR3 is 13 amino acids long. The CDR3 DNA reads TGTGCCAGCAGCCGAGGTGGGGAGTACGAGCAGTACTTC. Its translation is CASSRGGEYEQYF.